These 18 T cell receptor beta chains were all obtained from the same sample, sequenced in a study of spatial heterogeneity in lung cancer. TCRdb itself ran the 5' RACE reads through MiXCR, one entry per CDR3 protein. This sample has about 22,000 distinct CDR3 sequences, with over 4.5% found just once. Noted time point: sample taken at primary tumor resection. The input for sequencing was PBMCs, taken at surgery. These receptors were collected from a male donor with early-stage non-small cell lung cancer.

This clonotype has more than one count but fewer than ten. The V call is TRBV7-7, the J call TRBJ2-7; 9 positions match TRBD2. With 3 bases clipped from V and 4 bases from J, the junction kept 7 bases outside the gene matches. The CDR3 totals 15 residues. Germline values: CDR1 SSHAT, CDR2 FNYEAQ (reference sequence). The CDR3 nucleotides read TGTGCCAGCAGCTTGAACGCGGGAGGGAAGTACGAGCAGTACTTC. Residues: CASSLNAGGKYEQYF.

In its sample, this clonotype was seen many times. This sequence joins TRBV29-1 and TRBJ2-7; 10 bases match TRBD2. V was clipped by 3 bases and J by 0 bases; unmatched bases: 5. CDR3 size: 15 residues. The germline V gene has CDR1 SQVTM and CDR2 ANQGSEA. The chain's CDR3 is CSVDGAGGSSYEQYF. In nucleotides, the CDR3 is TGCAGCGTTGACGGAGCGGGAGGGAGCTCCTACGAGCAGTACTTC.

The table lists this clonotype with many counts. This chain uses TRBV19 with TRBJ1-6; TRBD1 is a possible D gene (5 bases). Per the germline V gene, CDR1 is LNHDA and CDR2 is SQIVND (reference sequence). Trimming took 7 bases from V and 8 from J, leaving 18 bases between them. The CDR3 is made up of 15 amino acids. The CDR3 reads CASTRGRTRDSPLHF. DNA of the CDR3: TGTGCCAGTACCCGCGGTCGGACAAGGGATTCACCCCTCCACTTT.

This clonotype has a handful of counts. V usage is TRBV9 and J usage is TRBJ2-6; D unresolved. The CDR3 contains 13 residues. V shed 2 bases and J shed 1 base, with 1 base lying between them. Germline CDR1 and CDR2: SGDLS and YYNGEE. The CDR3 DNA is TGTGCCAGCAGCGTTTCTGGGGCCAACGTCCTGACTTTC. Translation gives CASSVSGANVLTF.

The V and J genes are TRBV20-1 and TRBJ1-6; D is undetermined. V was clipped by 3 bases and J by 7 bases, with 13 bases between them. The CDR3 is 14 amino acids. Looked up from germline, CDR1 is DFQATT and CDR2 is SNEGSKA (reference sequence). The CDR3 DNA sequence: TGCAGTGCTAGCCACGGGTCCCGCAATTCACCCCTCCACTTT. It yields the protein CSASHGSRNSPLHF.

Many counts were recorded for this clonotype. This chain uses TRBV11-2 with TRBJ2-7, with 8 nucleotides matching TRBD1. Per the germline V gene, CDR1 is SGHAT and CDR2 is FQNNGV. The V segment lost 4 bases and the J segment 4 bases; nucleotides outside the gene matches: 9. There are 15 residues in the CDR3. CDR3 sequence reads: CASSSKPRGQYEQYF. CDR3 sequence (DNA): TGTGCCAGCAGCTCAAAGCCCAGGGGGCAGTACGAGCAGTACTTC.

This clonotype was observed many times. The rearrangement uses TRBV7-6 and TRBJ2-7; 7 bases are a match to TRBD2. After removal of 4 bases from V and 2 bases from J, the junction contained 2 bases not matched to a gene. This CDR3 has 13 residues. Germline V gene sequence: CDR1 SGHVS, CDR2 FNYEAQ. CDR3 sequence reads: CASSYGGTYEQYF. CDR3 nucleotides: TGTGCCAGCAGCTACGGGGGGACCTACGAGCAGTACTTC.

This clonotype appeared many times. This sequence joins TRBV29-1 and TRBJ2-5; 12 bases are shared with TRBD2. CDR3 size: 14 residues. V trimming: 4 bases; J trimming: 4 bases; junction bases outside the gene matches: 4. Germline CDR1 and CDR2: SQVTM and ANQGSEA. Here the CDR3 reads CSVGLAGEGETQYF. The CDR3 nucleotides read TGCAGCGTTGGACTAGCGGGAGAAGGAGAGACCCAGTACTTC.

This clonotype has more than one count but fewer than ten. The genes are TRBV5-1 and TRBJ2-7; D may be TRBD1 or TRBD2 (6 bases each). This CDR3 spans 17 amino acids. Germline V gene lookup returns CDR1 SGHRS and CDR2 YFSETQ. V lost 0 bases, J lost 4 bases, and 20 bases lay in between. The CDR3 loop reads CASSLGDTGPSGYEQYF. The CDR3, as DNA: TGCGCCAGCAGCTTGGGGGACACAGGTCCCAGCGGGTACGAGCAGTACTTC.

This clonotype was counted many times. The chain recombines TRBV5-6 with TRBJ2-2; either TRBD1 or TRBD2 may supply D (5 bases each). CDR3 length: 15 amino acids. CDR1 is SGHDT, CDR2 YYEEEE, per germline. With 2 bases removed from V and 5 bases from J, the gap between germline ends came to 13 bases. Here the CDR3 DNA reads TGTGCCAGCAGCTTCCGGGGCAGTGGGACCGGGGAGCTGTTTTTT. This sequence encodes CASSFRGSGTGELFF.

This clonotype was found a few times. The chain joins TRBV19 to TRBJ2-3; 8 nucleotides match TRBD2. With V trimmed by 6 bases and J by 6 bases, 8 bases remained unmatched. The CDR3 consists of 14 residues. Germline V gives CDR1 LNHDA, CDR2 SQIVND (reference sequence). Written as DNA, the CDR3 is TGTGCCAGTAGGGACGGGAGGGCTGTGGATACGCAGTATTTT. It specifies CASRDGRAVDTQYF.

This clonotype has ten or more counts. V usage is TRBV30 and J usage is TRBJ2-3; a weak D match, TRBD2 (5 bases). The CDR3 has 14 amino acids. The V gene's germline CDR1 is GTSNPN and CDR2 SVGIG (reference sequence). Trimming removed 4 bases at V and 0 bases at J, with 11 bases between. This CDR3 reads CAWNHGLSTDTQYF. CDR3 coding DNA: TGTGCCTGGAATCACGGACTGAGCACAGATACGCAGTATTTT.

This clonotype has a count of ten or more. The chain recombines TRBV7-9 with TRBJ1-2, with D tentatively TRBD1 (5 bases). The CDR3 loop spans 14 amino acids. Germline CDR1 and CDR2: SEHNR and FQNEAQ (reference sequence). The V end was cut by 0 bases, the J end by 6 bases, with 11 bases between. The chain's CDR3 is CASSLAGQVDGYTF. The CDR3 DNA reads TGTGCCAGCAGCTTAGCGGGGCAGGTCGATGGCTACACCTTC.

This clonotype came up many times. The rearrangement joins TRBV7-9 to TRBJ2-7; D remains ambiguous. Germline V gene sequence: CDR1 SEHNR, CDR2 FQNEAQ (reference sequence). This CDR3 is 13 amino acids long. Between the trimmed V and J ends, which lost 2 bases and 3 bases, there was a span of 8 bases. CDR3 amino acids: CASSLTIDYEQYF. CDR3 nucleotides: TGTGCCAGCAGCTTAACGATTGACTACGAGCAGTACTTC.

This clonotype showed up many times. The CDR3 DNA reads TGTGCCAGCAGCTCCCCTCGGCGCCGGGGCCGTCACGAGCAGTACTTC. Translating it yields CASSSPRRRGRHEQYF. The chain employs TRBV13 and TRBJ2-7; D is possibly TRBD1 or TRBD2 (5 bases each). Trimming cost V 4 bases and J 5 bases, with 21 bases left between them. This CDR3 is 16 amino acids long. Germline CDR1 reads PRHDT; CDR2 reads FYEKMQ (reference sequence).

This clonotype was picked up many times. J is TRBJ1-1 and V is TRBV6-6, with D maybe TRBD1 (5 bases). The V and J ends lost 8 bases and 5 bases respectively, with 15 bases between them. Germline V gene lookup returns CDR1 MNHNY and CDR2 SVGAGI (reference sequence). The CDR3 has 13 amino acids. CDR3 residues: CASWGLGETEAFF. The CDR3 DNA is TGTGCCAGCTGGGGCCTGGGGGAGACTGAAGCTTTCTTT.

This clonotype was recorded many times. V usage is TRBV18 and J usage is TRBJ2-3; a weak D match, TRBD2 (7 bases). The CDR3 has 17 residues. V lost 0 bases to trimming and J lost 2 bases, with 15 bases between them. From germline, CDR1 is KGHSH and CDR2 LQKENI. CDR3 nucleotides: TGTGCCAGCTCACCACCCCGGGGAGGGGGAGCCACAGATACGCAGTATTTT. This codes for CASSPPRGGGATDTQYF.

This clonotype appeared a few times. The V call is TRBV9, the J call TRBJ1-1, with 11 bases fitting TRBD1. CDR1 SGDLS and CDR2 YYNGEE come from the germline V gene. This CDR3 contains 16 residues. The J segment lost 3 bases and the V segment lost 0 bases, leaving 4 bases of the junction unmatched. The CDR3 sequence is CASSVAQDRGHTEAFF. The CDR3 DNA is TGTGCCAGCAGCGTAGCTCAGGACAGGGGGCACACTGAAGCTTTCTTT. Based on the CDR3 plus reference TRBV9 and TRBJ1-1, the full variable domain is DSGVTQTPKHLITATGQRVTLRCSPRSGDLSVYWYQQSLDQGLQFLIQYYNGEERAKGNILERFSAQQFPDLHSELNLSSLELGDSALYFCASSVAQDRGHTEAFFGQGTRLTVV.